This TCR beta chain was documented in a study of blood T cell repertoires in COVID-19. In the study overall: The origin of the acute and convalescent COVID-19 samples was the United States, Italy and Spain. The cDNA or gDNA used as material had been derived from T cells, B-cell-depleted T cells, or PBMCs.

Using immunoSEQ multiplex PCR, the repertoire was profiled, and TCRdb retains in-frame clones only, with some absent. The sample comprises 150,000 to 200,000 clones, around 89% of which are singletons, and 6% rests with the top ten. CDR1 and CDR2 (germline): MNHEY, SMNVEV (reference sequence). This CDR3 has 13 residues. Trimming stripped 3 bases from V and 4 bases from J, with 9 bases between. The sequence was collected from a man aged 35 to 55 with active or convalescent COVID-19. Sequenced: peripheral blood. This chain uses TRBV27 with TRBJ1-1; no clear D gene. Here the CDR3 DNA reads TGTGCCAGCAGTTTTGGGGAGGGCACTGAAGCTTTCTTT. This sequence encodes CASSFGEGTEAFF.